The subject of this entry is one T cell receptor (beta chain). This CDR3 is built from 15 residues. Germline CDR1 reads MGHDK; CDR2 reads SYGVNS. V dropped 1 base and J dropped 6 bases, with 15 bases sitting between them. Produced via immunoSEQ multiplex PCR; TCRdb's table is partial and in-frame only. The repertoire holds roughly 92,000 clones, approximately 95% seen once, with about 0.3% in the top ten. The data originate from a study of technical replicates of blood from four donors. This chain connects TRBV25-1 to TRBJ2-5, with D possibly TRBD2 on 6 matching bases. Material for sequencing was T cells isolated from PBMCs. This receptor was obtained from a human donor in good health. This CDR3 reads CASSELGGVEKTQYF. As DNA, the CDR3 is TGTGCCAGCAGTGAATTAGGAGGGGTGGAAAAGACCCAGTACTTC.